The next 2 T cell receptor beta chains were all read from a single sample in a study of blood T cells in healthy people across ages. A second PCR of about 6 to 12 cycles used a sample-barcoded 5' primer and a J-beta primer mix. TCRdb analysed the 5' RACE reads with MiXCR anew, one entry per CDR3 protein. The sample consists of approximately 690,000 distinct CDR3 sequences, about 54% of them appearing once. Sequencing was performed on blood. All receptors come from a man in his fifties or sixties in good health.

The chain has TRBV7-9 and TRBJ2-1; TRBD2 matches at 14 bases. There are 19 residues in the CDR3. Germline-derived CDR1 and CDR2 are SEHNR and FQNEAQ (reference sequence). Trimming removed 6 bases from V and 0 bases from J; junction bases left unmatched: 10. DNA for the CDR3: TGTGCCAGCAGAACCGGGACTAGCGGGGGTTCGAGCTCCTACAATGAGCAGTTCTTC. Its protein product is CASRTGTSGGSSSYNEQFF.

The sample holds a few counts of this clonotype. The chain is built from TRBV29-1 and TRBJ2-2; D possibly corresponds to TRBD1 (6 bases). The CDR3 totals 12 residues. Trimming cost V 6 bases and J 6 bases, with 11 bases left between them. CDR1 and CDR2 (germline): SQVTM, ANQGSEA. CDR3 sequence: CSVARGSGELFF. DNA for the CDR3: TGCAGCGTAGCCAGGGGTTCCGGGGAGCTGTTTTTT.